Listed below are T cell receptor beta chains from one sample, sequenced in a study of blood T cell repertoires in COVID-19. Sequenced by immunoSEQ multiplex PCR; TCRdb stores in-frame clones only, minus some. The table includes roughly 150,000 clones, 70% to 90% detected once. The sample was peripheral blood. Receptors originate from a human donor in a cohort sampled during active COVID-19. The CDR3 runs from the conserved cysteine through the conserved F or W. The order of the fields is D gene, V gene, J gene, CDR3 length, clone size, CDR3 DNA, CDR3 protein. The D gene is left open where the match is weak. Not every row has a clone size; where given, it reads once, few, many or a size class.

>TRBD1|TRBV11-3|TRBJ1-2|14|NA
TGTGCCAGCAGCCCGACTGACAGGGTTCACGGCTACGCCTTC
CASSPTDRVHGYAF
>NA|TRBV4-1|TRBJ1-2|16|NA
TGCGCCAGCAGCCCTTGGACCGATACAGGGAACTATGGCTACACCTTC
CASSPWTDTGNYGYTF
>NA|TRBV4-1|TRBJ2-1|17|NA
TGCGCCAGCAGCCAAGTTCTGTTGCGTAGAACCGAAGATGAGCAGTTCTTC
CASSQVLLRRTEDEQFF
>TRBD2|TRBV6-6|TRBJ2-1|14|once
TGTGCCAGCAGTCGACTAGCGGGGAACAATGAGCAGTTCTTC
CASSRLAGNNEQFF
>NA|TRBV6-2/TRBV6-3|TRBJ2-2|15|NA
TGTGCCAGCAGTTATTCGACAGCGAACACCGGGGAGCTGTTTTTT
CASSYSTANTGELFF
>NA|TRBV28|TRBJ1-3|15|once
TGTGCCAGCAGCCCCCCAGGGGATGGTGGAAACACCATATATTTT
CASSPPGDGGNTIYF
>NA|TRBV20-1|TRBJ2-1|10|NA
TGCAGTGCTTATTACAATGAGCAGTTCTTC
CSAYYNEQFF
>TRBD2|TRBV27|TRBJ2-3|15|once
TGTGCCAGCAGTGTCCTCGGGACTAGTGCAGATACGCAGTATTTT
CASSVLGTSADTQYF
>TRBD2|TRBV6-8|TRBJ2-1|16|NA
TGTGCCAGCAGTACCTGGACTAGCGGGAGTTGGTATGAGCAGTTCTTC
CASSTWTSGSWYEQFF
>NA|TRBV28|TRBJ1-4|14|few
TGTGCCAGCAGCCCCGCTGGGTCGGGTGAAAAACTGTTTTTT
CASSPAGSGEKLFF
>TRBD1|TRBV29-1|TRBJ1-4|12|once
TGCAGCGGGGGGACAGGGGGCGGAAAACTGTTTTTT
CSGGTGGGKLFF
>NA|TRBV29-1|TRBJ2-7|12|NA
TGCAGCGGGAGTGTGGGGCGGAACGAGCAGTACTTC
CSGSVGRNEQYF
>NA|TRBV9|TRBJ2-2|14|NA
TGTGCCAGCAGCGTCAGGGGTAGCGTCGGGGAGCTGTTTTTT
CASSVRGSVGELFF
>TRBD1|TRBV19|TRBJ2-6|16|NA
TGTGCCAGTTGCCGGGACAGGGGGCCTGGGGCCAACGTCCTGACTTTC
CASCRDRGPGANVLTF
>NA|TRBV5-5|TRBJ1-2|16|NA
TGTGCCAGCAGCTCCCTTGGACACCTAGCTAACTATGGCTACACCTTC
CASSSLGHLANYGYTF
>TRBD1|TRBV27|TRBJ2-7|13|NA
TGTGCCAGCAGTTCTACAGGGGTCGACGAGCAGTACTTC
CASSSTGVDEQYF
>NA|TRBV4-1|TRBJ1-2|15|NA
TGCGCCAGCAGCCAAGAGGCTCGGGGAACGTATGGCTACACCTTC
CASSQEARGTYGYTF